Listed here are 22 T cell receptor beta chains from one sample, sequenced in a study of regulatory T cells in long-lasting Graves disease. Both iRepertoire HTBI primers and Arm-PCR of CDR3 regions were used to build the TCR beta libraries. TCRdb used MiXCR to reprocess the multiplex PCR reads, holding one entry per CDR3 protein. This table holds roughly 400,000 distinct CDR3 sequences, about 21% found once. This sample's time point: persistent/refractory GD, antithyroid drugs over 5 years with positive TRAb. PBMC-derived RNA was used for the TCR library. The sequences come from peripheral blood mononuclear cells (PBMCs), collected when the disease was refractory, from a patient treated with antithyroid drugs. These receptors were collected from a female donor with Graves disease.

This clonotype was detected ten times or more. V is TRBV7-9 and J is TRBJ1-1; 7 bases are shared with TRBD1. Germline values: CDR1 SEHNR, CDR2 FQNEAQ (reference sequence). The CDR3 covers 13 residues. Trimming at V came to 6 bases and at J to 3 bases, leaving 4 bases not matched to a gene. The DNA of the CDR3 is TGTGCCAGCAGTTTAACAGGGGACACTGAAGCTTTCTTT. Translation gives CASSLTGDTEAFF.

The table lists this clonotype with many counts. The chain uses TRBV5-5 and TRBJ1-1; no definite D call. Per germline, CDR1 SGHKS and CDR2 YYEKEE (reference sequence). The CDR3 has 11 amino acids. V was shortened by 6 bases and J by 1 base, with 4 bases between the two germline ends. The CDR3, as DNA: TGTGCCAGCACAACGAACACTGAAGCTTTCTTT. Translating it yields CASTTNTEAFF.

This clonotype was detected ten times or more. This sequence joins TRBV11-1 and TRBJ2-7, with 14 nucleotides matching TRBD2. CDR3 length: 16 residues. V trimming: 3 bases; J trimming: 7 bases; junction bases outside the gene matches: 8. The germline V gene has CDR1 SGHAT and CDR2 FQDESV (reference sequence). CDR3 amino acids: CASSLGTSGSSEEQYF. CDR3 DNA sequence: TGTGCCAGCAGCTTGGGGACTAGCGGGAGTTCCGAAGAGCAGTACTTC.

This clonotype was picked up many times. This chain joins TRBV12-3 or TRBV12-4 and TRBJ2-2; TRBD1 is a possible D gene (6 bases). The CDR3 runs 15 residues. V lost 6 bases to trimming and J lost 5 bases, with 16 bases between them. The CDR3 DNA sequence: TGTGCCAGCAGCACACAGGGAAAACCGACCGGGGAGCTGTTTTTT. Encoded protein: CASSTQGKPTGELFF.

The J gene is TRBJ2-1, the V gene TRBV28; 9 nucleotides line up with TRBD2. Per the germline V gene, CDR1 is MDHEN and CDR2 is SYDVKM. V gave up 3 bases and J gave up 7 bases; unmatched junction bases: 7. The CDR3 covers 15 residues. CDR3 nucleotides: TGTGCCAGCAGTTTGCTAGCGGGAAATTGGAATGAGCAGTTCTTC. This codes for CASSLLAGNWNEQFF.

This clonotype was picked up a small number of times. As DNA, the CDR3 is TGTGCCAGCAGACTAAAGGCCCAGGGGGGAGGAAACACCATATATTTT. Translating gives CASRLKAQGGGNTIYF. V gene TRBV27 combines with J gene TRBJ1-3, with 7 bases that match TRBD1. V lost 6 bases and J lost 4; bases outside the gene matches: 12. This CDR3 is 16 amino acids long. Germline values: CDR1 MNHEY, CDR2 SMNVEV (reference sequence).

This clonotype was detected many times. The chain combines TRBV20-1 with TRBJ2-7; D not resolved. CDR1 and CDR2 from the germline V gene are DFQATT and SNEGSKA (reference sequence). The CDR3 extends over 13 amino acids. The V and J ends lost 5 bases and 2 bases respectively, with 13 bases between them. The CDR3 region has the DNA TGCAGTGCTCAGGACGGTCGTACCTACGAGCAGTACTTC. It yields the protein CSAQDGRTYEQYF.

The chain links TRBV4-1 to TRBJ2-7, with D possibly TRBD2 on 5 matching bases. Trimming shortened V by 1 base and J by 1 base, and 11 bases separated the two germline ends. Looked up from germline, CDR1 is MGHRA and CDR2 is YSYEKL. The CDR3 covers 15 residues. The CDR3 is CASSQADLQSYEQYF. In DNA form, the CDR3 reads TGCGCCAGCAGCCAAGCGGACTTACAATCCTACGAGCAGTACTTC.

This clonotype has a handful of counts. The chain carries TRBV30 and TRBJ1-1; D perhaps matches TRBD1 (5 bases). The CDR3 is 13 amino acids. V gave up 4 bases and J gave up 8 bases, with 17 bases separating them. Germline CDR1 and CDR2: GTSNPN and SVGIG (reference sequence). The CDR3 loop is CAWILAGKGEAFF. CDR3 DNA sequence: TGTGCCTGGATTCTAGCGGGCAAGGGGGAAGCTTTCTTT.

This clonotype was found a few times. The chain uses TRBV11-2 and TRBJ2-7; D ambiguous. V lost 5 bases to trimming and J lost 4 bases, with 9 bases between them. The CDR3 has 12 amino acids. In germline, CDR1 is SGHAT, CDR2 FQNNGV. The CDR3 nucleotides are TGTGCCAGCAGCCGGCTACAATACGAGCAGTACTTC. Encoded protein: CASSRLQYEQYF.

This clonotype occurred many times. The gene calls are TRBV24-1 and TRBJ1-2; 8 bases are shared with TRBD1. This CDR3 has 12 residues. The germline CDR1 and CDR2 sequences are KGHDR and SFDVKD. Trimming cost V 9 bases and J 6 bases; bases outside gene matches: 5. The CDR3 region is CATSRDRNGYTF. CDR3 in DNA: TGTGCCACCTCCCGGGACAGGAATGGCTACACCTTC.

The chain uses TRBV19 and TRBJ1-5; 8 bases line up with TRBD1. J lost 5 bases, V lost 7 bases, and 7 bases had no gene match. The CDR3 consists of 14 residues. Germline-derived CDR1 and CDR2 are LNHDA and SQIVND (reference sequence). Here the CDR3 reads CASTPGQGHQPQHF. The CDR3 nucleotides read TGTGCCAGTACCCCCGGACAGGGCCATCAGCCCCAGCATTTT. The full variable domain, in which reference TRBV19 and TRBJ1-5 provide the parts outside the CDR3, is DGGITQSPKYLFRKEGQNVTLSCEQNLNHDAMYWYRQDPGQGLRLIYYSQIVNDFQKGDIAEGYSVSREKKESFPLTVTSAQKNPTAFYLCASTPGQGHQPQHFGDGTRLSIL.

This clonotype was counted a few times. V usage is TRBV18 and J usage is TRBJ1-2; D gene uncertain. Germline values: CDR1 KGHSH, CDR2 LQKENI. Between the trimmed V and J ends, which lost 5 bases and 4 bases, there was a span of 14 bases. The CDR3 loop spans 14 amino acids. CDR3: CASSADGLSYGYTF. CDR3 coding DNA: TGTGCCAGCTCAGCGGACGGCCTCTCCTATGGCTACACCTTC.

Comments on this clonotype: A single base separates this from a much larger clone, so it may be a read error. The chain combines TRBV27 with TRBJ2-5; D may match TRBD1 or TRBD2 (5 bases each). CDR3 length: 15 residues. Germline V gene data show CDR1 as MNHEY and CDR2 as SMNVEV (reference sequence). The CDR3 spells CASSSPRDLQGTQYF. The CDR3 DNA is TGTGCCAGCAGTTCGCCCAGGGACCTTCAAGGGACCCAGTACTTC.

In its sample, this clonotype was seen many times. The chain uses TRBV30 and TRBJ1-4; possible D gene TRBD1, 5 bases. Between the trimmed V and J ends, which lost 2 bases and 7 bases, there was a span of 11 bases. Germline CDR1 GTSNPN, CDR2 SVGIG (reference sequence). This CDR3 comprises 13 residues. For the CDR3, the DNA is TGTGCCTGGAGTAAGGGGCAGGGTGAAAAACTGTTTTTT. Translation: CAWSKGQGEKLFF.

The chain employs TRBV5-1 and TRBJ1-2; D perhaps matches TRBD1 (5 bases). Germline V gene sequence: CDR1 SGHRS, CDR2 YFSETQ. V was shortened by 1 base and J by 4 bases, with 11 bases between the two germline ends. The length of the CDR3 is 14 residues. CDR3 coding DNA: TGCGCCAGCAGCTTGTCCGACAGCTCCTATGGCTACACCTTC. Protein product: CASSLSDSSYGYTF.

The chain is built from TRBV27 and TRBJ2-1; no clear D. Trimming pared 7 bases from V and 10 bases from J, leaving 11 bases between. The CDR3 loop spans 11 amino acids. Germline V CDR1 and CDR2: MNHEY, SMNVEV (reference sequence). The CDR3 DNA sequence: TGTGCCAGCATTACCGGGTCCGAGCAGTTCTTC. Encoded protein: CASITGSEQFF.

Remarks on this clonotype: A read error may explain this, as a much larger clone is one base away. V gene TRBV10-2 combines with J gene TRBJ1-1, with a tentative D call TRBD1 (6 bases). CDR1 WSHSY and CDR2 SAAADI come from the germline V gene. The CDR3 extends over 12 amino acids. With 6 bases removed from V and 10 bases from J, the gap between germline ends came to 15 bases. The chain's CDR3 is CASSEDRMRAFF. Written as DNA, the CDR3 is TGCGCCAGCAGCGAAGACAGGATGAGAGCTTTCTTT.

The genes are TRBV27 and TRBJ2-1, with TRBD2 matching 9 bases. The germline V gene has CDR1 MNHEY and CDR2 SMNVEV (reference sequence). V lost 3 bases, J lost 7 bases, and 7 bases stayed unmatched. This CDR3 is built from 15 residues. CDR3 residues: CASSFVGLATNEQFF. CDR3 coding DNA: TGTGCCAGCAGTTTCGTTGGACTAGCGACGAATGAGCAGTTCTTC.

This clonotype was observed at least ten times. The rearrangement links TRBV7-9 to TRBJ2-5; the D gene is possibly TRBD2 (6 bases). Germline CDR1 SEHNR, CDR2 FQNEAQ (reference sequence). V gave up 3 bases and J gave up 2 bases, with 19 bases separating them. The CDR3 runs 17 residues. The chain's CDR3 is CASSFLGIAVFQETQYF. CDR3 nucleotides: TGTGCCAGCAGCTTCTTAGGTATAGCGGTCTTTCAAGAGACCCAGTACTTC.

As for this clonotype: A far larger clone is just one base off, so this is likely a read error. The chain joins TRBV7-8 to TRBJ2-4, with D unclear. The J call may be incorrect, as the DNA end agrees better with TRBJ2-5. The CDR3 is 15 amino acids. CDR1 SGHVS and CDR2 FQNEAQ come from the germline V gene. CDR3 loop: CASSQMAVAGETQYF. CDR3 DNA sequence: TGTGCCAGCAGCCAAATGGCGGTTGCAGGAGAGACCCAGTACTTC.

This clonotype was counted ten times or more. In DNA form, the CDR3 reads TGTGCCAGCAGCCAACCGGGACTAGCATCCTACGAGCAGTACTTC. Residues: CASSQPGLASYEQYF. The rearrangement links TRBV14 to TRBJ2-7, with 9 positions matching TRBD2. V dropped 2 bases and J dropped 1; count of bases not matched to a gene: 3. CDR1 is SGHDN and CDR2 is FVKESK in the germline V gene. The CDR3 is 15 amino acids.